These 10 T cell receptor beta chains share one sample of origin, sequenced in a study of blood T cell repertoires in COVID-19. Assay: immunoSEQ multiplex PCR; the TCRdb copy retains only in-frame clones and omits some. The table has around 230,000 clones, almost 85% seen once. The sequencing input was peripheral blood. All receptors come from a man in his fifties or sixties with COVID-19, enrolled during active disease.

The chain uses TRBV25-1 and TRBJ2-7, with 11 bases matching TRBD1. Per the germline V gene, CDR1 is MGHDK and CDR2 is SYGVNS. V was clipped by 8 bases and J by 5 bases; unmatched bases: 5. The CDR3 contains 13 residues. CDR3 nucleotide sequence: TGTGCCAGCCTTCGGACAGGGGGCCACGAGCAGTACTTC. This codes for CASLRTGGHEQYF.

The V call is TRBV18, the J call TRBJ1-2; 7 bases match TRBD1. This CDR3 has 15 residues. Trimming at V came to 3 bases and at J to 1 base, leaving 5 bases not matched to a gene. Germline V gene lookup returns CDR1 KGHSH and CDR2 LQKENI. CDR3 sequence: CASSPAGGNNYGYTF. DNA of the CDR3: TGTGCCAGCTCACCGGCAGGGGGTAATAACTATGGCTACACCTTC.

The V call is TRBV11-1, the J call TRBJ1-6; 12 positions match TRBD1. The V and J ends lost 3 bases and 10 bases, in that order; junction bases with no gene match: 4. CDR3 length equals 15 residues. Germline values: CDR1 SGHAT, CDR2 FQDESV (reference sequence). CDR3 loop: CASSLGQGAQSPLHF. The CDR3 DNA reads TGTGCCAGCAGCTTGGGACAGGGGGCTCAATCACCCCTCCACTTT.

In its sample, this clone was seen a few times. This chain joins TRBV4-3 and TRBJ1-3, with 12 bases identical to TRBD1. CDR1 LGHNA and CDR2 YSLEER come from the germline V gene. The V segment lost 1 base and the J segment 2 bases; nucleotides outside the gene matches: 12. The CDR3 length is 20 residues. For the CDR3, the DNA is TGCGCCAGCAGCCAAGCTCCGGGGGGACAGGGGGCTTCAGCTGGAAACACCATATATTTT. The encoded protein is CASSQAPGGQGASAGNTIYF.

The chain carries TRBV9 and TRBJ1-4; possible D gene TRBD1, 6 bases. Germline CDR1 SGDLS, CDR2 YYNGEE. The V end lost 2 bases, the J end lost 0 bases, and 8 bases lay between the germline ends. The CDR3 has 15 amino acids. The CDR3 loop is CASSVTGATNEKLFF. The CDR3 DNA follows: TGTGCCAGCAGCGTGACAGGCGCAACTAATGAAAAACTGTTTTTT.

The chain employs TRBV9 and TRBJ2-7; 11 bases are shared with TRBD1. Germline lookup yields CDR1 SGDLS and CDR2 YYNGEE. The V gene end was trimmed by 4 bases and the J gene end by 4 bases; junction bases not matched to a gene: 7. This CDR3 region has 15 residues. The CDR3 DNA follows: TGTGCCAGCAGCTCAGGACAGGGGGCGCCTTACGAGCAGTACTTC. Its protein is CASSSGQGAPYEQYF.

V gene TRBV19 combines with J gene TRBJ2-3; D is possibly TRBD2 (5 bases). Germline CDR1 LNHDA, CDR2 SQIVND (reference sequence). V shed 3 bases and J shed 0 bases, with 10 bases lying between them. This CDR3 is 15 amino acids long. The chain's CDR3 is CASSMLATSTDTQYF. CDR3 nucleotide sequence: TGTGCCAGTAGTATGTTAGCGACTAGCACAGATACGCAGTATTTT. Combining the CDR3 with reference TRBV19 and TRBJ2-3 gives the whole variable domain DGGITQSPKYLFRKEGQNVTLSCEQNLNHDAMYWYRQDPGQGLRLIYYSQIVNDFQKGDIAEGYSVSREKKESFPLTVTSAQKNPTAFYLCASSMLATSTDTQYFGPGTRLTVL.

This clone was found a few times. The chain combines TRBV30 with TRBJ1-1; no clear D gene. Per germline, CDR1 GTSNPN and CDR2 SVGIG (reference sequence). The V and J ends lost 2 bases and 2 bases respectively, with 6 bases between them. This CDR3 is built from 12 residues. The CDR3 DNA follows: TGTGCCTGGAGTTGGGCCAACACTGAAGCTTTCTTT. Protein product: CAWSWANTEAFF.

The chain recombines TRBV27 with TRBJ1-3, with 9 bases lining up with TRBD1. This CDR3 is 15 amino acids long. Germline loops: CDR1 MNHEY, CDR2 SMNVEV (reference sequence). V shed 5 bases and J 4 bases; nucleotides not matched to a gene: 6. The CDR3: CASSPGTGLGNTIYF. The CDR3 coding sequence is TGTGCCAGCAGTCCCGGGACAGGGCTCGGAAACACCATATATTTT.

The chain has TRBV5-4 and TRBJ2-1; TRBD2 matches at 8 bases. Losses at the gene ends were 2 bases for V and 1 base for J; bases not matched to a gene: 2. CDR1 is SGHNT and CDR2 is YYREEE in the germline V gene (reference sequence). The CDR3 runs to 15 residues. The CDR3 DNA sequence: TGTGCCAGCAGCTTAGGGACTAGATCCTACAATGAGCAGTTCTTC. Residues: CASSLGTRSYNEQFF.